The clone carrying this T cell receptor (beta chain) was observed many times. Its antigen is not known. These data are taken from a study of blood T cells in healthy people across ages. On the study more broadly: With template switching, about one barcoded beta molecule was captured per two T cells.

The donors, healthy Caucasians from Russia, were aged about 6 to 90. A sample-barcoded 5' primer and a J-beta primer mix were used in a second PCR of roughly 7 to 11 cycles. A single record per CDR3 protein comes from TCRdb applying MiXCR to the 5' RACE reads. This sample carries roughly 720,000 distinct CDR3 sequences, 53% of them seen once, and the ten largest clones take about 38%. CDR1 is SNHLY and CDR2 is FYNNEI in the germline V gene. This CDR3 has 15 residues. Losses at the gene ends were 3 bases for V and 4 bases for J; bases not matched to a gene: 4. Study outcomes and limitations: Significant beta diversity loss was already apparent by age about 39, declining roughly linearly.

The genes are TRBV2 and TRBJ2-1; TRBD2 agrees at 9 bases. This TCR was sampled from a man aged 80 or over in good health. The sample was blood. The CDR3 DNA follows: TGTGCCAGCAGTGAGGGCCTAGCGGGGTACAATGAGCAGTTCTTC. Its protein is CASSEGLAGYNEQFF.